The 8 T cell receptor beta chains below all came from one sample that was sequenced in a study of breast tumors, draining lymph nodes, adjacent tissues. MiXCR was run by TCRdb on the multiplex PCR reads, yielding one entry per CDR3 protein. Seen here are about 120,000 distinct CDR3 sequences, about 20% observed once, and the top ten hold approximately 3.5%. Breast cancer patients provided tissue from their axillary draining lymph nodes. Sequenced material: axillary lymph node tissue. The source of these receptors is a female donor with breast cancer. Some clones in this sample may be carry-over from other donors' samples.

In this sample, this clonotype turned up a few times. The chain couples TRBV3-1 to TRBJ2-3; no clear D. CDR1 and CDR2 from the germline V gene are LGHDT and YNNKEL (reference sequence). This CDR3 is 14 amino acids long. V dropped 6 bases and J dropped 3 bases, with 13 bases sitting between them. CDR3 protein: CASSIKGRTDTQYF. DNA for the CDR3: TGTGCCAGCAGTATCAAGGGAAGGACAGATACGCAGTATTTT.

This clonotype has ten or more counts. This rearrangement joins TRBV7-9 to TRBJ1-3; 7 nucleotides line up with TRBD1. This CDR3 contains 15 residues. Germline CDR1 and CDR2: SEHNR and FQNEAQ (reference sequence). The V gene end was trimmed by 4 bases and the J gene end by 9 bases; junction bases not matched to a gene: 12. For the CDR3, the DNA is TGTGCCAGCAGCTCAACAACCGGGACAGTCGCCACCATATATTTT. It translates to CASSSTTGTVATIYF.

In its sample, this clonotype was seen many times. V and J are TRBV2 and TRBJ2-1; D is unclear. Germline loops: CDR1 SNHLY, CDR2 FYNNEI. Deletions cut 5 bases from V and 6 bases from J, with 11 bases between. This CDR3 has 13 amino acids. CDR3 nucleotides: TGTGCCAGCAGTTCTTCTAGTCCCAATGAGCAGTTCTTC. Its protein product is CASSSSSPNEQFF.

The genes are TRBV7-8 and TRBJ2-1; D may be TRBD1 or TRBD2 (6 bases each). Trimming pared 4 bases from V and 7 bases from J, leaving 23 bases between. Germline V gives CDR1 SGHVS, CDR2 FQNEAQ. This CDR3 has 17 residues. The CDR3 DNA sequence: TGTGCCAGCAGCTCGGGATGGGGGGCCTCTCTAAGAAATGAGCAGTTCTTC. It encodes CASSSGWGASLRNEQFF.

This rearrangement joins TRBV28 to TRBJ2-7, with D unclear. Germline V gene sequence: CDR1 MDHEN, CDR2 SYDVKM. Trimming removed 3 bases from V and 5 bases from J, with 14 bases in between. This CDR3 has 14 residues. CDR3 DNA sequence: TGTGCCAGCAGTTTTGACCCGTCCTGGGACGAGCAGTACTTC. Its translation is CASSFDPSWDEQYF.

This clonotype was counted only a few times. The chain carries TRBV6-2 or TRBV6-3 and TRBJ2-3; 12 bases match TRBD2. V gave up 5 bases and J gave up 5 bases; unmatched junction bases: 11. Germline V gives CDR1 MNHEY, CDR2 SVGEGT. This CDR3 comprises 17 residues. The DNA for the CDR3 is TGTGCCAGCAGTCCTTTCCCACTAGCGGGGGGAGTAGATACGCAGTATTTT. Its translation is CASSPFPLAGGVDTQYF.

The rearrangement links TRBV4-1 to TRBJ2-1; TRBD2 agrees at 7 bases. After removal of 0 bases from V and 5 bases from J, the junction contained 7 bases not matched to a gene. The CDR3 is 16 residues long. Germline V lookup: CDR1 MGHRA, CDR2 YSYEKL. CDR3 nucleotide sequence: TGCGCCAGCAGCCAAGACGGTCTAGCGGTAAACAATGAGCAGTTCTTC. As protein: CASSQDGLAVNNEQFF.

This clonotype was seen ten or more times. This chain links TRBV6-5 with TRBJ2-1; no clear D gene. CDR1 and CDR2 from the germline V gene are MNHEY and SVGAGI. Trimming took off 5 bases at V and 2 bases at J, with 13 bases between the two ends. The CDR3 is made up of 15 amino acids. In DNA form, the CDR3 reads TGTGCCAGCAGTACCGACTCAAGACCCTACAATGAGCAGTTCTTC. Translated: CASSTDSRPYNEQFF.